This entry is about one T cell receptor beta chain. Its cognate antigen has yet to be identified. No quality values exist for individual bases; no much larger clone is one base distant. Explained via the paper, the time point label denotes: about 28 days (+/-7) after the second vaccine dose. AZD1222 recipients whose second dose came at about 4 weeks and those whose second dose came at about 12 weeks were combined into one group, since spike-specific TCR depth and breadth did not differ between the two schedules. Vaccinee samples were obtained from the UK trials COV001 and COV002, which included a single-blind randomized controlled phase 2/3 trial of AZD1222 (ChAdOx1 nCoV-19) in healthy adults. Trial participant PBMC samples were collected at day 0 and day 28 after the second dose for TCRbeta chain sequencing. This sample stems from a study of T cell responses to AZD1222 COVID-19 vaccine (dated by TCRdb to the early 2020s). About the full investigation: A total of just over 230 trial participants underwent TCR sequencing, of whom about 210 received two doses of AZD1222 and about 26 received two doses of the MenACWY control vaccine. Trial participants were enrolled into age subgroups of 18-55, 56-69 and 70-plus years, which contained around 150, 28 and 57 TCR-sequenced participants, respectively.

The CDR3 regions of human TCRbeta chains were analyzed by immunosequencing. The original methods were these. TCRs in the repertoires were compared against a reference library of SARS-CoV-2-specific TCRs that had been generated with the MIRA antigen-specificity platform. Breadth was defined as the fraction of unique TCRs that were SARS-CoV-2-associated. Depth was defined as the fraction of total T cells that were SARS-CoV-2-associated. Using the MIRA data, every spike-specific TCR was mapped to the spike region that the TCR reacted to and assigned to either a CD4 or a CD8 class. Log10-transformed breadth and depth values were compared by one-way ANOVA with Sidak's multiple comparisons tests. In TCRdb, the immuneACCESS table is reduced to in-frame sequences with V and J assigned. These tables do not hold every clone; where another copy was compared, an unresolved V gene accounts for under half, and the others remain unexplained. The D gene and trimming were derived from the DNA, and the V and J assignments and clone size from that table. The sample table contains 70,000 to 90,000 clones; only one count was recorded for roughly 84% of them. Clones ranked in the top ten supply around 20% of the sample.

Sequences SGHRS (CDR1) and YFSETQ (CDR2) are obtained from the germline V gene. The CDR3 numbers 16 residues from cysteine through phenylalanine. This entry keeps only the CDR3 DNA: 48 bases, framed from base 1. Relative to germline, V is 4 bases shorter and J is 0 bases shorter, with 15 bases between their ends. The full study reports these points: Nearly half of unique spike-specific TCRs reportedly recognized epitopes outside regions mutated in the B.1.351 and B.1.1.7 variants. Because no day 14 peak-response samples were available, the repertoires could be characterized only after the peak T cell response. In the small 56-69-year group, the increase in depth fell short of significance, most likely because of low power. CD4 TCRs associated with the vaccine covered the entire spike protein, and the dominant responses were in regions 160-218 and 743-854. Most participants were white British and females outnumbered males, and the authors suggested that clonal diversity may have been underestimated. Conclusions about previously exposed vaccinees are limited because only five or six AZD1222 recipients were SARS-CoV-2 seropositive at baseline. A significant rise in spike-specific TCR breadth and depth was observed after two AZD1222 doses relative to day 0 and relative to MenACWY recipients.

The input for sequencing was peripheral blood, taken 28 days after the second AZD1222 dose. The TCR originated in an adult who received the AZD1222 COVID-19 vaccine. The chain joins TRBV5-1 to TRBJ2-3, with TRBD2 as a weak D call on 6 bases. The nucleotide sequence reads TGCGCCAGCAGCCCGGTTGCGGGGTCTAGCACAGATACGCAGTATTTT. It translates as CASSPVAGSSTDTQYF.